This TCR beta chain was profiled in a study of shared clonotypes between healthy human individuals. For this clone: Its antigen remains unknown.

Study results and limitations: Tissues were not sampled, only blood, and their repertoires likely differ.

Clones were read by immunoSEQ multiplex PCR, and TCRdb kept only the in-frame ones, dropping some. This table holds 2 million to 3 million clones, 80% to 95% found once. Only Caucasian adults living in Nashville, Tennessee served as donors. CDR3 length equals 16 residues. Germline CDR1 MGHRA, CDR2 YSYEKL. Between the trimmed V and J ends, which lost 1 base and 4 bases, there was a span of 15 bases. This receptor was taken from a man younger than 35 in good health. Some clones in this sample may be carry-over from other donors' samples. The chain joins TRBV4-1 to TRBJ2-3; D might be TRBD2 (5 bases). The sequencing input was naive CD4+ T cells from PBMCs. The subset here: CD45RA+ positively selected. This CDR3 reads CASSQGRGNNPDTQYF. The CDR3, as DNA: TGCGCCAGCAGCCAAGGAAGAGGGAATAATCCAGATACGCAGTATTTT.